Below, 20 T cell receptor beta chains from the same sample are listed, as sequenced in a study of T cell clones after liver transplantation. The table came from immunoSEQ multiplex PCR; TCRdb's copy has only in-frame clones and leaves some out. The sample records 85,000 to 110,000 clones, roughly four fifths being singletons. The sequences come from CD4+ T cells from blood, collected around 4 years after liver transplant. The receptors were sampled from a human patient who received a liver transplant. Some T cells may trace back to the graft donor.

This sequence joins TRBV6-5 and TRBJ2-5, with TRBD2 identical over 8 bases. CDR3 length equals 13 residues. Germline CDR1 reads MNHEY; CDR2 reads SVGAGI. V gave up 8 bases and J gave up 3 bases; unmatched junction bases: 5. CDR3 loop: CASGGGPKETQYF. The DNA of the CDR3 is TGTGCCAGCGGCGGGGGGCCGAAAGAGACCCAGTACTTC.

V gene TRBV5-4 combines with J gene TRBJ2-7; 7 nucleotides match TRBD1. This CDR3 has 14 residues. The V gene end was trimmed by 0 bases and the J gene end by 5 bases; junction bases not matched to a gene: 5. Germline loops: CDR1 SGHNT, CDR2 YYREEE (reference sequence). The CDR3 loop reads CASSLAQGKNEQYF. The CDR3, as DNA: TGTGCCAGCAGCTTGGCACAGGGGAAGAACGAGCAGTACTTC.

CDR3 amino acids: CASSYPTGGHGELFF. The CDR3 DNA follows: TGTGCCAGCAGTTACCCTACGGGGGGTCACGGGGAGCTGTTTTTT. The genes are TRBV6-6 and TRBJ2-2; 7 nucleotides agree with TRBD2. Germline CDR1 MNHNY, CDR2 SVGAGI (reference sequence). This CDR3 spans 15 amino acids. V lost 2 bases and J lost 7; bases outside the gene matches: 7.

The rearrangement joins TRBV14 to TRBJ2-5; D unresolved. The CDR3 is 13 amino acids. The V gene lost 2 bases and the J gene lost 4 bases, with 8 bases spanning the gap. CDR1 is SGHDN, CDR2 FVKESK, per germline. DNA for the CDR3: TGTGCCAGCAGCCAAACCCATGGAGAGACCCAGTACTTC. Its protein is CASSQTHGETQYF. The full variable domain, rest sourced from reference TRBV14 and TRBJ2-5, is EAGVTQFPSHSVIEKGQTVTLRCDPISGHDNLYWYRRVMGKEIKFLLHFVKESKQDESGMPNNRFLAERTGGTYSTLKVQPAELEDSGVYFCASSQTHGETQYFGPGTRLLVL.

This clone came up a few times. The chain links TRBV9 to TRBJ2-2; 13 nucleotides agree with TRBD2. V lost 3 bases, J lost 6 bases, and 11 bases stayed unmatched. This CDR3 has 18 residues. CDR1 is SGDLS, CDR2 YYNGEE, per germline. In DNA form, the CDR3 reads TGTGCCAGCAGCGCGGGGGGACTAGCGGGACGCCGGTCCGGGGAGCTGTTTTTT. Protein: CASSAGGLAGRRSGELFF.

This rearrangement joins TRBV7-2 to TRBJ1-5; D may be TRBD1 (5 bases). This CDR3 has 15 residues. V gave up 5 bases and J gave up 3 bases, with 14 bases separating them. CDR1 and CDR2 from the germline V gene are SGHTA and FQGNSA. This chain's CDR3 is CASSQQTAPNQPQHF. CDR3 in DNA: TGTGCCAGCAGCCAACAGACAGCTCCCAATCAGCCCCAGCATTTT.

V gene TRBV5-8 combines with J gene TRBJ1-3; D not resolved. Trimming took off 0 bases at V and 1 base at J, with 14 bases between the two ends. From germline, CDR1 is SGHTS and CDR2 YDEGEE. The CDR3 runs 17 residues. CDR3 coding DNA: TGTGCCAGCAGCTTGGCAGGCCAGCGGGAATCTGGAAACACCATATATTTT. It translates to CASSLAGQRESGNTIYF.

The genes are TRBV28 and TRBJ2-5; a possible D gene is TRBD2 (5 bases). Germline V lookup: CDR1 MDHEN, CDR2 SYDVKM. The length of the CDR3 is 13 residues. V was cut by 2 bases and J by 5 bases, with 9 bases left in between. CDR3 loop: CASSLGREETQYF. The DNA for the CDR3 is TGTGCCAGCAGTTTAGGTAGGGAGGAGACCCAGTACTTC.

In this sample, this clone turned up a few times. V gene TRBV5-1 combines with J gene TRBJ2-5, with 8 bases identical to TRBD1. There are 15 residues in the CDR3. V dropped 5 bases and J dropped 1; count of bases not matched to a gene: 7. Germline CDR1 is SGHRS and CDR2 is YFSETQ. The chain's CDR3 is CASRETGVFQETQYF. The CDR3 DNA reads as TGCGCCAGCAGGGAGACAGGGGTATTCCAAGAGACCCAGTACTTC.

The chain joins TRBV7-3 to TRBJ2-2; TRBD1 is a possible D gene (5 bases). The CDR3 is 16 residues long. V lost 5 bases, J lost 2 bases, and 15 bases lay in between. Germline V gives CDR1 SGHTA, CDR2 FQGTGA. The CDR3 DNA sequence: TGTGCCAGCAGCCCCCGACAGTCATTAAACACCGGGGAGCTGTTTTTT. It specifies CASSPRQSLNTGELFF.

This clone has only a few counts. The chain is built from TRBV6-5 and TRBJ2-7, with TRBD2 matching over 8 bases. From germline, CDR1 is MNHEY and CDR2 SVGAGI. V lost 6 bases to trimming and J lost 7 bases; unmatched junction nucleotides: 14. The CDR3 length is 15 residues. CDR3 bases: TGTGCCAGCAGGGCAGGACTAGCAGGGCTGGGTGAGCAGTACTTC. Translation: CASRAGLAGLGEQYF.

This clone came up a few times. The chain carries TRBV2 and TRBJ1-5; D not certain. Between the trimmed V and J ends, which lost 5 bases and 0 bases, there was a span of 8 bases. CDR3 length: 14 residues. CDR1 SNHLY and CDR2 FYNNEI come from the germline V gene. DNA of the CDR3: TGTGCCAGCAGTACAGAGAGTAGCAATCAGCCCCAGCATTTT. This sequence encodes CASSTESSNQPQHF.

The rearrangement uses TRBV29-1 and TRBJ1-2; D not resolved. V was trimmed by 0 bases and J by 3 bases, leaving 23 bases between them. This CDR3 is 18 amino acids long. Germline V lookup: CDR1 SQVTM, CDR2 ANQGSEA. The CDR3 DNA sequence: TGCAGCGTTGAAGATGCGCCTTCCTCCGGCTTTAATCACTATGGCTACACCTTC. Its protein is CSVEDAPSSGFNHYGYTF.

The J gene is TRBJ1-1, the V gene TRBV28; no clear D gene. Trimming took off 7 bases at V and 2 bases at J, with 11 bases between the two ends. The CDR3 is made up of 13 amino acids. Germline CDR1 is MDHEN and CDR2 is SYDVKM. CDR3 sequence reads: CASTPSTNTEAFF. The CDR3 DNA reads as TGTGCCAGCACCCCTTCTACAAACACTGAAGCTTTCTTT.

The chain uses TRBV14 and TRBJ1-1; D remains unclear. The germline CDR1 and CDR2 sequences are SGHDN and FVKESK. The CDR3 sequence is 16 residues long. Trimming pared 0 bases from V and 0 bases from J, leaving 11 bases between. CDR3 amino acids: CASSQDRGNLNTEAFF. CDR3 bases: TGTGCCAGCAGCCAAGATCGGGGAAACCTGAACACTGAAGCTTTCTTT.

J is TRBJ2-5 and V is TRBV27, with D unclear. The V gene's germline CDR1 is MNHEY and CDR2 SMNVEV (reference sequence). Between the trimmed V and J ends, which lost 5 bases and 2 bases, there was a span of 15 bases. The CDR3 length is 15 residues. CDR3 DNA sequence: TGTGCCAGCAGTCTTAACGGCAGACGACAAGAGACCCAGTACTTC. This sequence encodes CASSLNGRRQETQYF.

The chain couples TRBV14 to TRBJ2-2, with 7 bases identical to TRBD2. V dropped 2 bases and J dropped 6; count of bases not matched to a gene: 3. Germline V gene lookup returns CDR1 SGHDN and CDR2 FVKESK. This CDR3 has 14 residues. The CDR3 nucleotides are TGTGCCAGCAGCCAATTCGGACTAGCCGGGGAGCTGTTTTTT. Its protein product is CASSQFGLAGELFF.

This clone was picked up one time. The chain links TRBV5-1 to TRBJ2-3; D ambiguous. Between the trimmed V and J ends, which lost 4 bases and 2 bases, there was a span of 5 bases. Germline V CDR1 and CDR2: SGHRS, YFSETQ. The CDR3 spans 12 residues. CDR3 sequence: CASSISTDTQYF. The CDR3 DNA sequence: TGCGCCAGCAGCATCTCCACAGATACGCAGTATTTT.

The V and J genes are TRBV19 and TRBJ2-7; TRBD2 aligns across 12 bases. The CDR3 is 14 residues long. The J segment lost 4 bases and the V segment lost 8 bases, leaving 6 bases of the junction unmatched. CDR1 is LNHDA and CDR2 is SQIVND in the germline V gene (reference sequence). CDR3 nucleotides: TGTGCCAGTGGACCTGGACTAGCGGGATACGAGCAGTACTTC. Amino acids: CASGPGLAGYEQYF.

The gene calls are TRBV6-1 and TRBJ2-1; 9 nucleotides line up with TRBD2. J was trimmed by 0 bases and V by 5 bases; bases with no gene match: 11. The CDR3 runs to 18 residues. Germline assignment: CDR1 MNHNS and CDR2 SASEGT. CDR3 amino acids: CASSQGGPSGASYNEQFF. The DNA for the CDR3 is TGTGCCAGCAGTCAAGGCGGGCCTAGCGGGGCCTCCTACAATGAGCAGTTCTTC.